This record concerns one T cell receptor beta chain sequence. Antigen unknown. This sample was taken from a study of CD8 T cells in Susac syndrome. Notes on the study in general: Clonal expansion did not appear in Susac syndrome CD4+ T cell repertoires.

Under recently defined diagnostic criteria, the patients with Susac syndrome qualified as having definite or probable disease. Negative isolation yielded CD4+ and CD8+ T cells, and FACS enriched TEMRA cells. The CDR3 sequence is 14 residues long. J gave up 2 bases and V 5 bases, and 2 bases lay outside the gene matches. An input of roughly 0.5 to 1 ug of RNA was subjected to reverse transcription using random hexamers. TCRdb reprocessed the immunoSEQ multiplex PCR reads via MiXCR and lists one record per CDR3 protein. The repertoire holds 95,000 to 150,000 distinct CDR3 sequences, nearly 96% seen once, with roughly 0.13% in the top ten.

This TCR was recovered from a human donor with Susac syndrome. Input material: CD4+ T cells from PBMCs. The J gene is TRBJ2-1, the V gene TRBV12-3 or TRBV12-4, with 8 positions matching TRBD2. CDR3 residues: CASSSGSTYNEQFF. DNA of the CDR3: TGTGCCAGCAGTAGCGGGAGTACCTACAATGAGCAGTTCTTC.